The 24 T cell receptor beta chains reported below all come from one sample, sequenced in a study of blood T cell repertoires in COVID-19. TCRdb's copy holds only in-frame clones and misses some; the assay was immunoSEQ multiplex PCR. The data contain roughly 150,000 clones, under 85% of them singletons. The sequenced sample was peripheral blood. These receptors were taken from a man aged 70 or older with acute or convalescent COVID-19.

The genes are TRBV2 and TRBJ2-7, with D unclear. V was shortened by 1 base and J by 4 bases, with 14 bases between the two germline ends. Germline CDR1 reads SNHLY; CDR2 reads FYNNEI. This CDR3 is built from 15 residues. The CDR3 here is CASSEVKHPLYEQYF. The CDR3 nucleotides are TGTGCCAGCAGTGAAGTGAAACACCCTCTTTACGAGCAGTACTTC.

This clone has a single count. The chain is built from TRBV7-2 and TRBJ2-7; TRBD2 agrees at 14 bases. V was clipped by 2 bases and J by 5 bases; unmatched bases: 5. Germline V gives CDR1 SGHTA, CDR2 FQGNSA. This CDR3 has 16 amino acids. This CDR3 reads CASSLRLAGGPNEQYF. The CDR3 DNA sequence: TGTGCCAGCAGCTTAAGACTAGCGGGAGGGCCGAACGAGCAGTACTTC.

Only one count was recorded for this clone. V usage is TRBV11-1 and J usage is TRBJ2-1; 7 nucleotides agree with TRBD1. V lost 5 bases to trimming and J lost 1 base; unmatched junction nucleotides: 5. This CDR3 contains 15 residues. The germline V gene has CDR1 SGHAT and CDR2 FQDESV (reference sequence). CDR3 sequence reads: CASSTLRGSYNEQFF. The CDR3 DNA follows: TGTGCCAGCAGCACACTCAGGGGGTCCTACAATGAGCAGTTCTTC.

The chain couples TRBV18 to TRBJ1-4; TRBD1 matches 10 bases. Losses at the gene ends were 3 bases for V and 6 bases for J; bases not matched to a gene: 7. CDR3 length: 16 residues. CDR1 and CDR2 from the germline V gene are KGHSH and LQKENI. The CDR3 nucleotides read TGTGCCAGCTCACCCTTCGGACAGGGGGGAGATGAAAAACTGTTTTTT. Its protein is CASSPFGQGGDEKLFF.

CDR3 in amino acids: CASSLGGGTGDYEQYF. CDR3 bases: TGTGCCAGCAGCTTGGGAGGGGGGACAGGTGACTACGAGCAGTACTTC. The chain employs TRBV5-8 and TRBJ2-7; 8 nucleotides line up with TRBD1. The CDR3 is made up of 16 amino acids. Germline V CDR1 and CDR2: SGHTS, YDEGEE. V shed 0 bases, J shed 3 bases, and the junction held 8 bases outside the gene matches.

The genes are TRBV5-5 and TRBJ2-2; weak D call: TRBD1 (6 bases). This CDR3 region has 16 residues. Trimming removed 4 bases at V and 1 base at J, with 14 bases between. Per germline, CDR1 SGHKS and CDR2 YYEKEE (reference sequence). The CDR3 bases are TGTGCCAGCAGCCGTGGACAGCCAGAGAACACCGGGGAGCTGTTTTTT. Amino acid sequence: CASSRGQPENTGELFF.

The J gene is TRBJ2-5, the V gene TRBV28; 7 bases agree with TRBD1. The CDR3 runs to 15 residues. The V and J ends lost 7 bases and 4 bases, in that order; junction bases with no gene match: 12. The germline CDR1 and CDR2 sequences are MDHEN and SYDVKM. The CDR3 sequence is CASTERGLAGETQYF. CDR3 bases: TGTGCCAGCACCGAAAGGGGGCTAGCAGGAGAGACCCAGTACTTC. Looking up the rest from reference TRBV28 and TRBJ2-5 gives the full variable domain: DVKVTQSSRYLVKRTGEKVFLECVQDMDHENMFWYRQDPGLGLRLIYFSYDVKMKEKGDIPEGYSVSREKKERFSLILESASTNQTSMYLCASTERGLAGETQYFGPGTRLLVL.

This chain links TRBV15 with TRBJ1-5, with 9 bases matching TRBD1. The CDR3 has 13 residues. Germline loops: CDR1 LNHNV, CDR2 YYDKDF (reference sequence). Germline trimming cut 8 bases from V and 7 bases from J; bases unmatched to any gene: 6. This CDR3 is CATGDREAQPQHF. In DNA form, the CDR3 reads TGTGCCACCGGGGACAGGGAGGCACAGCCCCAGCATTTT.

The CDR3 DNA reads as TGTGCCAGTAGTATTTGGGGCAGGAACTACATGAACACTGAAGCTTTCTTT. Translation: CASSIWGRNYMNTEAFF. This sequence joins TRBV19 and TRBJ1-1; D perhaps matches TRBD1 (5 bases). The CDR3 contains 17 residues. Germline CDR1 and CDR2: LNHDA and SQIVND (reference sequence). The V and J ends lost 3 bases and 0 bases respectively, with 17 bases between them.

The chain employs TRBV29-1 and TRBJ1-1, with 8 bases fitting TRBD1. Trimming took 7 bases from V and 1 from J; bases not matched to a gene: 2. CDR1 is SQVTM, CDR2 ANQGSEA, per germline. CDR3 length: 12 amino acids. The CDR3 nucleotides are TGCAGCGGAGGGACAGGGAACACTGAAGCTTTCTTT. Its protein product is CSGGTGNTEAFF. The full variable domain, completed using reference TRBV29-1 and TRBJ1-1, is SAVISQKPSRDICQRGTSLTIQCQVDSQVTMMFWYRQQPGQSLTLIATANQGSEATYESGFVIDKFPISRPNLTFSTLTVSNMSPEDSSIYLCSGGTGNTEAFFGQGTRLTVV.

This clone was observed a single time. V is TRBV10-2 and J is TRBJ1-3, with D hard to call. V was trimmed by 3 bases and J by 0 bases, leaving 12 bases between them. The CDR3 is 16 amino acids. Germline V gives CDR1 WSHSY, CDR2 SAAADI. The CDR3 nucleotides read TGCGCCAGCAGTGATTCGACGGAGTACTCTGGAAACACCATATATTTT. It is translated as CASSDSTEYSGNTIYF.

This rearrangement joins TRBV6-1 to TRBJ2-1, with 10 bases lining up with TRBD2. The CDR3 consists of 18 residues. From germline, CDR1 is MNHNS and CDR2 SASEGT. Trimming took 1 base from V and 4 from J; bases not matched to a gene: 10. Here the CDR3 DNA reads TGTGCCAGCAGTGAAGTTCCCTGGACTAGCGGACAATACAATGAGCAGTTCTTC. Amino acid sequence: CASSEVPWTSGQYNEQFF.

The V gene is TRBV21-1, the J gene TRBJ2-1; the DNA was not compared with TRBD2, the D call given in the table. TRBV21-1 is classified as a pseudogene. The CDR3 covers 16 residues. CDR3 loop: CASSKFARFAYNEQFF. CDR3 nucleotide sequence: TGTGCCAGCAGCAAATTTGCGCGGTTTGCCTACAATGAGCAGTTCTTC.

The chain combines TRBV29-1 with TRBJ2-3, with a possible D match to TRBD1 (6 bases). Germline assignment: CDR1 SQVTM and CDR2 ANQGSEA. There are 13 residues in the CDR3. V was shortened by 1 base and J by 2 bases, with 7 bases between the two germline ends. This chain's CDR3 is CSVEGQATDTQYF. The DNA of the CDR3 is TGCAGCGTTGAAGGACAGGCCACAGATACGCAGTATTTT.

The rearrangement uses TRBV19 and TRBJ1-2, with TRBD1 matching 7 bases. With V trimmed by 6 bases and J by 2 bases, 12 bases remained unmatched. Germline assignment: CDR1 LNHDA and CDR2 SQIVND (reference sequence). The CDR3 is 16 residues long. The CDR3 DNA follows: TGTGCCAGTAGCCTAAACACAAAGGGACAGAACTATGGCTACACCTTC. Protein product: CASSLNTKGQNYGYTF.

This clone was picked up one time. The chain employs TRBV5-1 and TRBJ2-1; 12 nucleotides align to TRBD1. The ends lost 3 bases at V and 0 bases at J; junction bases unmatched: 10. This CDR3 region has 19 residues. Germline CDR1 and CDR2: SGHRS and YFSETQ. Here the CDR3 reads CASSWPGQGAPSSYNEQFF. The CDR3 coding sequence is TGCGCCAGCAGCTGGCCGGGACAGGGGGCGCCCAGCTCCTACAATGAGCAGTTCTTC.

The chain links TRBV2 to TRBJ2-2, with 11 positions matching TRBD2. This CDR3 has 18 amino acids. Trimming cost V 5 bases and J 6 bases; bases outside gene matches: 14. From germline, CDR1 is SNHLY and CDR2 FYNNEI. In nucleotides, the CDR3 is TGTGCCAGCAGTCCCCTATCTTTAGCGGGGGGGCAGTCCGGGGAGCTGTTTTTT. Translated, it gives CASSPLSLAGGQSGELFF.

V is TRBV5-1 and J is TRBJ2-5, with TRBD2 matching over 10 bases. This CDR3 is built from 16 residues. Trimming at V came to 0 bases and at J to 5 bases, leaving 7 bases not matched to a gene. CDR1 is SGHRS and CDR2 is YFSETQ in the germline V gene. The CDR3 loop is CASSLAASGGTETQYF. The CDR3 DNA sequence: TGCGCCAGCAGCTTGGCAGCTAGCGGGGGAACCGAGACCCAGTACTTC.

CDR3 DNA: TGTGCCAGCTCCCCCCAGGAAGGGGAGCTGTTTTTT. Its protein product is CASSPQEGELFF. This chain links TRBV18 with TRBJ2-2; D gene unclear. The V gene lost 6 bases and the J gene lost 8 bases, with 10 bases spanning the gap. Germline V gives CDR1 KGHSH, CDR2 LQKENI. The CDR3 extends over 12 amino acids.

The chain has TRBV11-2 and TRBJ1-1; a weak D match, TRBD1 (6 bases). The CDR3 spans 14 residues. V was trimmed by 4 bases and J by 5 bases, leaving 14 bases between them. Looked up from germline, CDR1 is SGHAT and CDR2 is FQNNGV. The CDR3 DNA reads TGTGCCAGCAGCTACTTCAGGGGTGGGACTGAAGCTTTCTTT. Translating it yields CASSYFRGGTEAFF.

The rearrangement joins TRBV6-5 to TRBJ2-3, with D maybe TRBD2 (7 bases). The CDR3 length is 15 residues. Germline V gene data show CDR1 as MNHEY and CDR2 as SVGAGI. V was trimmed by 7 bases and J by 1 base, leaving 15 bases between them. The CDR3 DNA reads TGTGCCAGCAAGGGGGGGCGGGGAGGCACAGATACGCAGTATTTT. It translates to CASKGGRGGTDTQYF.

The CDR3: CASSLDMNTEAFF. In DNA form, the CDR3 reads TGTGCCAGCAGTTTGGACATGAACACTGAAGCTTTCTTT. The chain employs TRBV28 and TRBJ1-1; tentatively, D is TRBD1 (5 bases). Trimming cost V 3 bases and J 0 bases, with 5 bases left between them. CDR1 is MDHEN and CDR2 is SYDVKM in the germline V gene. The CDR3 runs to 13 residues.

The CDR3 spells CASTSPPGNIQYF. In DNA form, the CDR3 reads TGTGCCAGCACCTCCCCGCCGGGAAACATTCAGTACTTC. This chain connects TRBV7-2 to TRBJ2-4; D is unresolved. The ends were cut back, 7 bases at V and 6 bases at J, with 13 bases in the middle. CDR1 is SGHTA and CDR2 is FQGNSA in the germline V gene. There are 13 residues in the CDR3. The whole variable domain, remainder taken from reference TRBV7-2 and TRBJ2-4, is GAGVSQSPSNKVTEKGKDVELRCDPISGHTALYWYRQSLGQGLEFLIYFQGNSAPDKSGLPSDRFSAERTGGSVSTLTIQRTQQEDSAVYLCASTSPPGNIQYFGAGTRLSVL.

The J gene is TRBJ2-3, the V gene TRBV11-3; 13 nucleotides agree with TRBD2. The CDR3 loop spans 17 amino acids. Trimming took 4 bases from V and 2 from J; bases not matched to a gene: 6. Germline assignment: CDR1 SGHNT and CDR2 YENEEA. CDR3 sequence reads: CASSSQGLAGNTDTQYF. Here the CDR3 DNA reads TGTGCCAGCAGCTCGCAGGGACTAGCGGGGAACACAGATACGCAGTATTTT.